This note documents a single T cell receptor beta chain sequence. The source of the sample is a study of T cells in narcolepsy. TCRdb keeps only in-frame clones here, not all; method: immunoSEQ multiplex PCR. The sample lists roughly 34,000 clones; about four fifths were seen once. The CDR3 has 15 amino acids. The germline CDR1 and CDR2 sequences are SGHDN and FVKESK. V dropped 4 bases and J dropped 4; count of bases not matched to a gene: 6. The sequencing input was CD45RA- memory CD4+ T cells from PBMCs. This chain joins TRBV14 and TRBJ2-3; 9 nucleotides match TRBD1. The receptor was derived from a human donor with narcolepsy. Here the CDR3 DNA reads TGTGCCAGCAGCCCTCGCACAGGGGGCGCAGATACGCAGTATTTT. Protein product: CASSPRTGGADTQYF.